This T cell receptor beta chain was sequenced in a study of OX40 agonist ivuxolimab in advanced cancers. The method was immunoSEQ multiplex PCR; TCRdb's version includes in-frame clones alone and lacks a portion of them. The table shows some 100,000 clones, with about 91% occurring only once. The sequence was collected from an adult with an advanced solid tumor such as melanoma, head and neck, liver or kidney cancer. This specimen consisted of CD4+ or CD8+ T cells sorted from blood, obtained in a trial of the OX40 agonist ivuxolimab.

The CDR3 DNA is TGTGCCAGCAGCTTAGCTAGACTACAGGGGCAGCCCCAGCATTTT. Translating it yields CASSLARLQGQPQHF. The rearrangement links TRBV7-8 to TRBJ1-5; TRBD1 agrees at 7 bases. This CDR3 spans 15 amino acids. Trimming at V came to 0 bases and at J to 7 bases, leaving 6 bases not matched to a gene. Germline V gives CDR1 SGHVS, CDR2 FQNEAQ.